This note documents a single T cell receptor (beta chain) sequence. This sample was taken from a study of blood T cell repertoires in COVID-19. For the study at large: The origin of the acute and convalescent COVID-19 samples was the United States, Italy and Spain. T cells, B-cell-depleted T cells, or PBMCs supplied cDNA or gDNA.

Under the authors' procedure: Reference gene primer amplification in the assay estimated nucleated cell counts. The assay was immunoSEQ multiplex PCR, and TCRdb's table has in-frame clones only and misses some. The V and J calls and clone size come from that table; D and trimming were worked out from the DNA. This table has hundreds of thousands of clones, approximately 89% appearing once. Germline V CDR1 and CDR2: MNHEY, SVGAGI. The CDR3 is 14 residues long. Deletions cut 6 bases from V and 0 bases from J, with 11 bases between. J is TRBJ2-5 and V is TRBV6-5; no clear D. The TCR originated in a woman in her sixties with COVID-19, enrolled during active disease. Sequencing input: peripheral blood. The CDR3 coding sequence is TGTGCCAGCAGCCGAGACGGGTACCAAGAGACCCAGTACTTC. Residues: CASSRDGYQETQYF.